This T cell receptor (beta chain) was recorded in a study of technical replicates of blood from a few donors. The table came from immunoSEQ multiplex PCR; TCRdb's copy has only in-frame clones and leaves some out. The sample records around 12,000 clones, 65% to 85% being singletons. Between the trimmed V and J ends, which lost 0 bases and 5 bases, there was a span of 7 bases. Germline CDR1 reads GTSNPN; CDR2 reads SVGIG (reference sequence). The CDR3 extends over 12 amino acids. The chain links TRBV30 to TRBJ1-2, with D hard to call. The TCR sequence derives from a human donor in good health. Sequenced sample: PBMCs. As DNA, the CDR3 is TGTGCCTGGAGTGTACTACGGTATGGCTACACCTTC. This sequence encodes CAWSVLRYGYTF. The full variable domain, with the rest looked up from reference TRBV30 and TRBJ1-2, is SQTIHQWPATLVQPVGSPLSLECTVEGTSNPNLYWYRQAAGRGLQLLFYSVGIGQISSEVPQNLSASRPQDRQFILSSKKLLLSDSGFYLCAWSVLRYGYTFGSGTRLTVV.